This entry describes one T cell receptor (beta chain). No antigen is known for it. CD45RO-negative, CCR7-selected cells formed the naive CD8 fraction, which excluded terminally differentiated effector memory CD45RA+ cells. The entry originates in a study of shared clonotypes between healthy human individuals. Study-level points and caveats: Shared clonotypes: approximately 5.3% naive CD4, under 4% naive CD8, under 2.5% memory CD4, 0.35% to 0.5% memory CD8. The low donor count limited represented genetic and exposure-history diversity. Measured sharing among donors was expected to vary with sequencing depth.

How the authors handled the data: Junction-only sequences without quality scores came from ImmunoSEQ, so filtering differed. Libraries were prepared by immunoSEQ multiplex PCR; TCRdb keeps only in-frame clonotypes and omits some of them. The DNA gave D and trimming, while V, J and clone size come from that table. The repertoire has about 580,000 clones, 95% to 98% of them found once; the top ten carry less than 0.35%. The TCR was taken from a man aged 30 to 45 in good health. The specimen sequenced was naive CD8+ T cells sorted from blood.

As DNA, the CDR3 is TGTGCCAGCAGTGCGGGGTTAGATCAGATTACTAACTATGGCTACACCTTC. Translating gives CASSAGLDQITNYGYTF. V gene TRBV2 combines with J gene TRBJ1-2, with D unclear. Between the trimmed V and J ends, which lost 4 bases and 0 bases, there was a span of 18 bases. The V gene's germline CDR1 is SNHLY and CDR2 FYNNEI. This CDR3 spans 17 amino acids.